One and the same sample provided the 13 T cell receptor beta chains below, sequenced in a study of blood T cell repertoires in COVID-19. Measured with immunoSEQ multiplex PCR; TCRdb has only the in-frame clones, and not every one. The repertoire has 210,000 or so clones, around four fifths of them found once; the top ten carry 20%. The sample taken for sequencing was peripheral blood. The source is a human donor in a cohort sampled during active COVID-19.

The chain uses TRBV2 and TRBJ1-6; no firm D call. V was trimmed by 10 bases and J by 5 bases, leaving 15 bases between them. This CDR3 contains 14 residues. Germline assignment: CDR1 SNHLY and CDR2 FYNNEI. DNA for the CDR3: TGTGCCATCCCGGCCCCGGGAAATAATTCACCCCTCCACTTT. Protein product: CAIPAPGNNSPLHF.

This clone was seen only a few times. The V and J genes are TRBV2 and TRBJ2-3; D perhaps matches TRBD2 (5 bases). This CDR3 comprises 15 residues. V was cut by 6 bases and J by 2 bases, with 15 bases left in between. Germline V CDR1 and CDR2: SNHLY, FYNNEI. The CDR3 DNA sequence: TGTGCCAGCAGCGGGGAAAGATTAGACACAGATACGCAGTATTTT. Its protein product is CASSGERLDTDTQYF.

This chain links TRBV14 with TRBJ2-5, with D tentatively TRBD2 (6 bases). The CDR3 spans 15 residues. CDR1 and CDR2 from the germline V gene are SGHDN and FVKESK. Trimming took 1 base from V and 5 from J, leaving 14 bases between them. The CDR3 coding sequence is TGTGCCAGCAGCCAAGTATTCGGCAGCGGGGAGACCCAGTACTTC. It translates to CASSQVFGSGETQYF.

The chain has TRBV5-1 and TRBJ2-7, with 8 bases identical to TRBD1. CDR1 and CDR2 (germline): SGHRS, YFSETQ. The CDR3 runs to 14 residues. Trimming cost V 4 bases and J 3 bases; bases outside gene matches: 6. CDR3: CASSPQGASYEQYF. The CDR3 DNA sequence: TGCGCCAGCAGCCCCCAGGGGGCTAGCTACGAGCAGTACTTC.

The chain is built from TRBV7-9 and TRBJ1-1; D unclear. There are 13 residues in the CDR3. Trimming shortened V by 4 bases and J by 7 bases, and 13 bases separated the two germline ends. Per the germline V gene, CDR1 is SEHNR and CDR2 is FQNEAQ (reference sequence). The chain's CDR3 is CASSWRPSVEAFF. The CDR3 nucleotides are TGTGCCAGCAGCTGGAGGCCTTCTGTTGAAGCTTTCTTT.

The V and J genes are TRBV10-3 and TRBJ2-4; no clear D. Trimming took off 3 bases at V and 0 bases at J, with 12 bases between the two ends. There are 16 residues in the CDR3. Germline V gene sequence: CDR1 ENHRY, CDR2 SYGVKD. The DNA of the CDR3 is TGTGCCATCAGTGACCCGGGTATCCTAGCCAAAAACATTCAGTACTTC. Protein product: CAISDPGILAKNIQYF.

The sample holds a few counts of this clone. The chain links TRBV28 to TRBJ1-5; D not resolved. The CDR3 covers 16 residues. The germline gives CDR1 MDHEN, CDR2 SYDVKM. The ends were cut back, 2 bases at V and 9 bases at J, with 20 bases in the middle. In DNA, the CDR3 is TGTGCCAGCAGTTTAAGCCCAAATCCTTCCGCCGGGCCCCAGCATTTT. Translation gives CASSLSPNPSAGPQHF. Filled out from reference TRBV28 and TRBJ1-5, the complete variable domain reads DVKVTQSSRYLVKRTGEKVFLECVQDMDHENMFWYRQDPGLGLRLIYFSYDVKMKEKGDIPEGYSVSREKKERFSLILESASTNQTSMYLCASSLSPNPSAGPQHFGDGTRLSIL.

V is TRBV30 and J is TRBJ2-2; tentatively, D is TRBD1 (6 bases). The V gene lost 5 bases and the J gene lost 4 bases, with 17 bases spanning the gap. This CDR3 contains 15 residues. The germline CDR1 and CDR2 sequences are GTSNPN and SVGIG (reference sequence). For the CDR3, the DNA is TGTGCCTGGGTTTCACAGGGTGGAGGCACCGGGGAGCTGTTTTTT. Its translation: CAWVSQGGGTGELFF. The full variable domain, in which reference TRBV30 and TRBJ2-2 provide the parts outside the CDR3, is SQTIHQWPATLVQPVGSPLSLECTVEGTSNPNLYWYRQAAGRGLQLLFYSVGIGQISSEVPQNLSASRPQDRQFILSSKKLLLSDSGFYLCAWVSQGGGTGELFFGEGSRLTVL.

The gene calls are TRBV7-9 and TRBJ1-4; no clear D. Per germline, CDR1 SEHNR and CDR2 FQNEAQ (reference sequence). CDR3 size: 15 residues. V was shortened by 4 bases and J by 0 bases, with 9 bases between the two germline ends. The CDR3 DNA reads TGTGCCAGCAGCTCCTACGAGGCAACTAATGAAAAACTGTTTTTT. The encoded protein is CASSSYEATNEKLFF.

This clone appeared once. The chain employs TRBV5-1 and TRBJ2-4, with 7 nucleotides matching TRBD1. The CDR3 has 15 amino acids. V dropped 4 bases and J dropped 3; count of bases not matched to a gene: 7. Per the germline V gene, CDR1 is SGHRS and CDR2 is YFSETQ. As DNA, the CDR3 is TGCGCCAGCAGCCACACTCGGGACAGCAAAAACATTCAGTACTTC. This translates into CASSHTRDSKNIQYF. The full variable domain, rest sourced from reference TRBV5-1 and TRBJ2-4, is KAGVTQTPRYLIKTRGQQVTLSCSPISGHRSVSWYQQTPGQGLQFLFEYFSETQRNKGNFPGRFSGRQFSNSRSEMNVSTLELGDSALYLCASSHTRDSKNIQYFGAGTRLSVL.

The chain uses TRBV19 and TRBJ1-2; 7 nucleotides agree with TRBD1. V was clipped by 7 bases and J by 7 bases; unmatched bases: 12. The CDR3 spans 14 residues. Looked up from germline, CDR1 is LNHDA and CDR2 is SQIVND (reference sequence). DNA for the CDR3: TGTGCCAGTACCGTCCTTGGGGACAGTGGTGGCTACACCTTC. It specifies CASTVLGDSGGYTF.

V and J are TRBV27 and TRBJ1-1; D not certain. The germline gives CDR1 MNHEY, CDR2 SMNVEV (reference sequence). The CDR3 has 15 residues. Trimming took 3 bases from V and 4 from J, leaving 15 bases between them. The CDR3, as DNA: TGTGCCAGCAGTTTGACTAGACCCGTCGTCACTGAAGCTTTCTTT. This encodes CASSLTRPVVTEAFF.

The rearrangement uses TRBV10-3 and TRBJ2-1; D may be TRBD2 (6 bases). This CDR3 region has 14 residues. Between the trimmed V and J ends, which lost 6 bases and 5 bases, there was a span of 14 bases. Germline-derived CDR1 and CDR2 are ENHRY and SYGVKD. The DNA of the CDR3 is TGTGCCATCAGAATGCGGGACGTTAACAATGAGCAGTTCTTC. Its protein product is CAIRMRDVNNEQFF.